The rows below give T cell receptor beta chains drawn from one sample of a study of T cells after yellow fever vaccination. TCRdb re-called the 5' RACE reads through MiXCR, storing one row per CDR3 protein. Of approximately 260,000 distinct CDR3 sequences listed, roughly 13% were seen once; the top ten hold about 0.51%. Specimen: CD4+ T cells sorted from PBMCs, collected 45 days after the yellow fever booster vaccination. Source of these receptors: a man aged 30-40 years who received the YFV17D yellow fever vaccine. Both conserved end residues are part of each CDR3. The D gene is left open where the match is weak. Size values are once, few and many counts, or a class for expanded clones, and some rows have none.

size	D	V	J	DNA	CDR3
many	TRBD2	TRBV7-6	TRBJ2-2	TGTGCCAGCAGCCCCAGACTAGCGGGAGGGACGACAAACACCGGGGAGCTGTTTTTT	CASSPRLAGGTTNTGELFF
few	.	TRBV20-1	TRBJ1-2	TGCAGTGCTGTAGAGACCTATGGCTACACCTTC	CSAVETYGYTF
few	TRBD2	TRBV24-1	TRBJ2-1	TGTGCCACCAGTGGAAACGGGCGGGGGGGGACCTACAATGAGCAGTTCTTC	CATSGNGRGGTYNEQFF
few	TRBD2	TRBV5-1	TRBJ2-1	TGCGCCAGCAGCGCCACCGGGACTAGCGTCGGTGAGCAGTTCTTC	CASSATGTSVGEQFF
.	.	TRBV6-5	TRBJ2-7	TGTGCCAGCAGTTACGCGCGGGAAGCCTACGAGCAGTACTTC	CASSYAREAYEQYF
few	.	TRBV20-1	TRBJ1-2	TGCAGTGCTAATTCGGGGGCTGGCTATGGCTACACCTTC	CSANSGAGYGYTF
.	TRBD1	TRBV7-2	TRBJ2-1	TGTGCCAGCAGCGGGGGACAGGGTGGGGAGCAGTTCTTC	CASSGGQGGEQFF
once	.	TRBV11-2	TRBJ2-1	TGTGCCAGCAGCACCCAAGGTGGGATCTCCCATGAGCAGTTCTTC	CASSTQGGISHEQFF
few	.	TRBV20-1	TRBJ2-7	TGCAGTGCTAGTCTCAGGGGGGACTACTTTAACGAGCAGTACTTC	CSASLRGDYFNEQYF
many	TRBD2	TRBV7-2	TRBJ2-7	TGTGCCAGCAGCCTTGGGGGGGGTGGGAAGTACGAGCAGTACTTC	CASSLGGGGKYEQYF
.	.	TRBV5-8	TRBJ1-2	TGTGCCAGCAGCTTAGACTTTAACTATGGCTACACCTTC	CASSLDFNYGYTF
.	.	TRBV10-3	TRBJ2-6	TGTGCCATCAGTGAAAGTTTTGCTGGGGCCAACGTCCTGACTTTC	CAISESFAGANVLTF
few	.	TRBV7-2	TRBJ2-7	TGTGCCAGCAGCTTAGAACCGACGGATCCATACGAGCAGTACTTC	CASSLEPTDPYEQYF
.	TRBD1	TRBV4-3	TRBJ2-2	TGCGCCAGCAGCCAAGATCAAGGGGGCGCTTCCGGGGAGCTGTTTTTT	CASSQDQGGASGELFF
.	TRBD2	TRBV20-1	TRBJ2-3	TGCAGTGCTAGCCAACCCCTAGCGGGAGGGCCGAAAGATACGCAGTATTTT	CSASQPLAGGPKDTQYF
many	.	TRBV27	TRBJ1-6	TGTGCCAGCAGTTTAGATCGGGGGTCACCCCTCCACTTT	CASSLDRGSPLHF
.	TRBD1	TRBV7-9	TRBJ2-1	TGTGCCAGCAGCTTAGGCCCTCAGGGGGCCACCTACAATGAGCAGTTCTTC	CASSLGPQGATYNEQFF
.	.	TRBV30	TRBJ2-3	TGTGCCTGGCGGCGGGTCACAGATACGCAGTATTTT	CAWRRVTDTQYF
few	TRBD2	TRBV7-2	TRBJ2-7	TGTGCCAGCAGCACGTCAGCGGGAGGGCTCATCCTCGAGCAGTACTTC	CASSTSAGGLILEQYF
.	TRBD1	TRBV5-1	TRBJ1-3	TGCGCCAGCAGCCAGGGACAGCCTGGAAACACCATATATTTT	CASSQGQPGNTIYF
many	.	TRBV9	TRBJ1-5	TGTGCCAGCAGCTCTGGCGATGGGCTAAAGCATTTT	CASSSGDGLKHF
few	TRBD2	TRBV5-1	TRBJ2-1	TGCGCCAGCAGCTTGCAGGGACTAGCGGGCGCGGATGAGCAGTTCTTC	CASSLQGLAGADEQFF
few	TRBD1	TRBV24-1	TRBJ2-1	TGTGCCACCAGTGATTCTTATTCCGGGACAGGGACCAATGAGCAGTTCTTC	CATSDSYSGTGTNEQFF
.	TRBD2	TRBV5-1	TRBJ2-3	TGCGCCAGCAGCTTTCGACCCCTAGCGGGAGTCGGGGATACGCAGTATTTT	CASSFRPLAGVGDTQYF
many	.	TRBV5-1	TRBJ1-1	TGCGCCAGCAGCGGCGGGACTCATAGTTACGGCACTGAAGCTTTCTTT	CASSGGTHSYGTEAFF
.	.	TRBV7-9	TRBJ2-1	TGTGCCAGCAGTCAGGACTTTAGGTGGTTCTTC	CASSQDFRWFF
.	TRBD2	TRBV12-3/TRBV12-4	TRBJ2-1	TGTGCCAGCACGCCCGGGACTAGCGGGAGTGATGAGCAGTTCTTC	CASTPGTSGSDEQFF